This TCR beta chain is drawn from a study of shared clonotypes between healthy human individuals. TCRdb keeps only in-frame clones here, not all; method: immunoSEQ multiplex PCR. The repertoire holds roughly 2.4 million clones, with nearly 97% as singletons. CDR3 length: 15 residues. V gave up 1 base and J gave up 5 bases, with 15 bases separating them. Germline V gene data show CDR1 as SGHTA and CDR2 as FQGTGA. The V call is TRBV7-3, the J call TRBJ2-7; the D is unclear. This TCR was recovered from a man between 18 and 35 years old in good health. Specimen: naive CD4+ T cells sorted from blood. Documented subset: CD45RA+ positively selected. CDR3 nucleotides: TGTGCCAGCAGCTTAATAGGAGCAGTAAGCGACGAGCAGTACTTC. Its protein is CASSLIGAVSDEQYF.